Listed below are T cell receptor beta chains from one sample, sequenced in a study of cytomegalovirus exposure and HLA in healthy donors. Profiling relied on immunoSEQ multiplex PCR, and the TCRdb table lists in-frame clones only, not all of them. The repertoire holds some 150,000 clones, with roughly 9.8% as singletons. Material for sequencing was PBMCs. Every receptor here comes from a man between 50 and 59 years old in good health and CMV-seronegative. Both conserved end residues are part of each CDR3. The D gene is left open where the match is weak. Where a row states a size, it is once, few, many or the class of an expanded clone; other rows omit it.

>TRBD2|-|TRBJ2-7|TRBV6-1
TGTGCCAGCAGTGGGGCTGCTAGCGGTCCCTACGAGCAGTACTTC
CASSGAASGPYEQYF
>-|-|TRBJ2-2|TRBV19
TGTGCCAGTAGTATAGCCAGGAACACCGGGGAGCTGTTTTTT
CASSIARNTGELFF
>TRBD1|few|TRBJ1-1|TRBV18
TGTGCCAGCTCACCGAATCAGGGGGACCCTGAAGCTTTCTTT
CASSPNQGDPEAFF
>TRBD2|few|TRBJ2-1|TRBV10-3
TGTGCCATCAGTGGGGACTATGGCTACAATGAGCAGTTCTTC
CAISGDYGYNEQFF
>-|-|TRBJ1-1|TRBV11-3
TGTGCCAGCAGCGGCCGGTGGGGGGGCCCGAACACTGAAGCTTTCTTT
CASSGRWGGPNTEAFF
>TRBD1|few|TRBJ1-3|TRBV6-5
TGTGCCAGCAGAAAGGGGGCGAGGGGAAACACCATATATTTT
CASRKGARGNTIYF
>-|-|TRBJ2-5|TRBV14
TGTGCCAGCAGCCAGGGCCCACTGTCGGGCGGGAAAGAGACCCAGTACTTC
CASSQGPLSGGKETQYF
>TRBD1|-|TRBJ2-7|TRBV7-7
TGTGCTAGCAGCTTAGGGACAGTTTACGAGCAGTACTTC
CASSLGTVYEQYF
>TRBD1|-|TRBJ2-1|TRBV27
TGTGCCAGCAGTCGGGACAGGGGGCACAATGAGCAGTTCTTC
CASSRDRGHNEQFF
>-|few|TRBJ1-6|TRBV11-2
TGTGCCAGCAGCTCAAGAGGGACACCATTTAATTCACCCCTCCACTTT
CASSSRGTPFNSPLHF
>TRBD1|few|TRBJ1-4|TRBV4-1
TGCGCCAGCACCGGGACAGAGAACGAAAAACTGTTTTTT
CASTGTENEKLFF
>-|few|TRBJ1-3|TRBV28
TGTGCCAGCAGTACGGAAGGTGCAGGCCCTGGTTGGAACACCATATATTTT
CASSTEGAGPGWNTIYF
>TRBD2|-|TRBJ2-7|TRBV14
TGTGCCAGCAGCCTACGGGAGGCCTACGAGCAGTACTTC
CASSLREAYEQYF
>-|few|TRBJ1-3|TRBV18
TGTGCCAGCTCAAGCACTCAGGGGATCTCTGGAAACACCATATATTTT
CASSSTQGISGNTIYF
>-|few|TRBJ2-3|TRBV5-1
TGCGCCAGCAGCTTGGAGGCAGGGCCTAGCACAGATACGCAGTATTTT
CASSLEAGPSTDTQYF
>-|few|TRBJ2-5|TRBV5-4
TGTGCCAGCAGCCGTGGGGGGGGCTTGTACCAAGAGACCCAGTACTTC
CASSRGGGLYQETQYF
>-|-|TRBJ2-7|TRBV6-1
TGTGCCAGCAGTGCCACAGGCCGCTACGAGCAGTACTTC
CASSATGRYEQYF
>TRBD1|few|TRBJ2-7|TRBV23-1
TGCGCCAGCAGGAGAACAGGGGTCTCCTACGAGCAGTACTTC
CASRRTGVSYEQYF
>TRBD1|-|TRBJ1-6|TRBV30
TGTGCCTGGAGGCTGGGACAGGGGGCTTCACCCCTCCACTTT
CAWRLGQGASPLHF
>TRBD2|-|TRBJ2-5|TRBV11-3
TGTGCCAGCAGCCTCGGACTAGCGGGAGCTGAAGAGACCCAGTACTTC
CASSLGLAGAEETQYF
>TRBD2|few|TRBJ2-1|TRBV30
TGTGCCTGGAGGAGACTAGCGGGGGGGTATGGCAATGAGCAGTTCTTC
CAWRRLAGGYGNEQFF
>-|few|TRBJ2-7|TRBV2
TGTGCCAGCAGTGTGAACAGTTACGAGCAGTACTTC
CASSVNSYEQYF
>TRBD2|many|TRBJ2-2|TRBV28
TGTGCCAGCAGTTCTCCGGGACTAGCGGGAGTCCACGGGGAGCTGTTTTTT
CASSSPGLAGVHGELFF
>TRBD1|-|TRBJ1-5|TRBV29-1
TGCAGCGCCCGGGCAGGGGGCGTTGGTCAGCCCCAGCATTTT
CSARAGGVGQPQHF
>-|-|TRBJ1-3|TRBV9
TGTGCCAGCAGCCTCCACCAAGCTGGGCAGAGCTCTGGAAACACCATATATTTT
CASSLHQAGQSSGNTIYF
>-|few|TRBJ1-2|TRBV7-6
TGTGCCAGCAGCTTATTCGGCGGGATCCAGGGATCCGGACTTTATGGCTACACCTTC
CASSLFGGIQGSGLYGYTF
>-|few|TRBJ2-3|TRBV4-2
TGTGCCAGCAGCCCCAACCGGGAGACAGATACGCAGTATTTT
CASSPNRETDTQYF
>TRBD1|few|TRBJ1-1|TRBV25-1
TGTGCCAGCCGTGGGACAGGCGCTAGGATGAGGTACACTGAAGCTTTCTTT
CASRGTGARMRYTEAFF
>TRBD2|-|TRBJ2-7|TRBV9
TGTGCCAGCAGCAGGACGGGGGGGTCCTACGAGCAGTACTTC
CASSRTGGSYEQYF
>TRBD1|many|TRBJ1-1|TRBV19
TGTGCCAGTAGATGGGACAGAGTGAACACTGAAGCTTTCTTT
CASRWDRVNTEAFF
>TRBD1|few|TRBJ1-2|TRBV6-6
TGTGCCAGCAGTTACGAGGGGGCCAGTGGCTACACCTTC
CASSYEGASGYTF
>-|-|TRBJ1-5|TRBV6-5
TGTGCCAGCAGCCTCTCCGGGAGCTATCAGCCCCAGCATTTT
CASSLSGSYQPQHF
>-|few|TRBJ1-1|TRBV30
TGTGCCTGGAGACCCCGACAGAACGGGAACACTGAAGCTTTCTTT
CAWRPRQNGNTEAFF
>TRBD1|-|TRBJ2-3|TRBV27
TGTGCCAGCAGCGGGCTTGGGGACAGAGTAATAGATACGCAGTATTTT
CASSGLGDRVIDTQYF
>TRBD2|few|TRBJ2-7|TRBV5-1
TGCGCCAGCAGCACCTTAGCGGGCGGAACCTACGAGCAGTACTTC
CASSTLAGGTYEQYF
>TRBD1|few|TRBJ1-2|TRBV5-5
TGTGCCAGCAGCGTACGGCCCCCGGGACAGGGTGTGTATGGCTACACCTTC
CASSVRPPGQGVYGYTF
>TRBD2|-|TRBJ2-1|TRBV5-1
TGCGCCAGCAGCTTGGGACTAGCTCCCTACAATGAGCAGTTCTTC
CASSLGLAPYNEQFF
>-|-|TRBJ1-1|TRBV11-2
TGTGCCAGCAGCTTAGATAGTAGCGGGATTGAAGCTTTCTTT
CASSLDSSGIEAFF
>TRBD1|-|TRBJ1-2|TRBV2
TGTGCCAGCAGGTCTTACCGACAGGGTCCGGGTGGCTACACCTTC
CASRSYRQGPGGYTF